The rows below give T cell receptor beta chains drawn from one sample of a study of beta chain features in type 1 diabetes. Measured with immunoSEQ multiplex PCR; TCRdb has only the in-frame clones, and not every one. The table includes roughly 160,000 clones, 6.5% to 8.5% detected once. The sequenced sample consisted of central memory CD4+ T cells from blood. The receptor set was obtained from a woman aged 18-29 years with type 1 diabetes. Each CDR3 is given without its conserved first and last residue. Fields, in order: J gene, clone size, V gene, CDR3 protein. Where a row states a size, it is once, few, many or the class of an expanded clone; other rows omit it.

TRBJ2-1,NA,TRBV7-2,ASSTGLAGGWNEQF
TRBJ1-5,few,TRBV4-3,ASSQDLAGLSNQPQH
TRBJ2-7,NA,TRBV7-2,ASSSYLSSYEQY
TRBJ2-1,few,TRBV6-6,ASSSPGAINEQF
TRBJ2-1,few,TRBV5-1,ASSFLAGVDYNEQF
TRBJ1-1,few,TRBV15,ATSSPGQGATEAF
TRBJ2-5,few,TRBV5-4,ASSYRTQETQY
TRBJ1-1,NA,TRBV6-5,ASSHRQGPEAF
TRBJ2-7,NA,TRBV29-1,SVERWGVGAYEQY
TRBJ1-1,NA,TRBV4-2,ASSQPTGSNTEAF
TRBJ2-6,NA,TRBV7-8,ASSSLAGSGANVLT
TRBJ1-5,NA,TRBV27,ASSYGQGASQH
TRBJ2-3,many,TRBV10-3,AIRTAGNEQY
TRBJ2-5,NA,TRBV5-1,ASSLTGDQETQY
TRBJ1-2,few,TRBV13,ASSSVSGEGYT
TRBJ2-3,NA,TRBV7-2,ASSLYPPKVSGRANTQY
TRBJ2-4,NA,TRBV5-4,ASSLTGEENIQY
TRBJ2-5,NA,TRBV5-1,ASSRTAQETQY
TRBJ1-5,few,TRBV7-2,ASSINNQPQH
TRBJ2-7,NA,TRBV2,ASTEGRGGYEQY
TRBJ2-3,NA,TRBV7-9,ASSLWDRGTDTQY
TRBJ2-5,few,TRBV7-2,ASSLVVETQY
TRBJ2-7,NA,TRBV7-2,ASRVPSENEQY
TRBJ1-1,NA,TRBV19,ASSWRGNTEAF
TRBJ2-2,few,TRBV4-1,ASSNRLASTGELF
TRBJ2-1,NA,TRBV10-3,AISAGLAGGPGNEQF
TRBJ2-7,few,TRBV7-8,ASSRGTDLEQY
TRBJ2-3,few,TRBV28,ACSEGNTDTQY
TRBJ1-2,NA,TRBV15,ATSREEGLGYT
TRBJ1-3,NA,TRBV7-9,ASSTSFSGNTIY
TRBJ2-5,few,TRBV5-6,ASSTTEPQETQY
TRBJ2-1,few,TRBV25-1,ASSDAGLELYEQF
TRBJ2-5,few,TRBV7-2,ASSQTSGRETQY
TRBJ1-1,NA,TRBV5-8,ASSWTGANTEAF
TRBJ2-7,few,TRBV7-6,ASSPPEHEQY
TRBJ1-2,NA,TRBV11-2,ASSLTSGSGRDYGYT
TRBJ2-4,few,TRBV5-6,ASSLLGLAKNIQY
TRBJ2-1,many,TRBV9,ASSTGLEQF
TRBJ2-5,NA,TRBV9,ASSVGVAGAMGRETQY
TRBJ2-1,NA,TRBV10-2,ASSWGRGGRSYNEQF
TRBJ2-3,few,TRBV7-2,ASRLRTGTDTDTQY
TRBJ2-5,NA,TRBV7-2,ASAYRAQETQY
TRBJ1-6,few,TRBV7-2,ASNRGNSPLH
TRBJ1-5,NA,TRBV19,ASSNRQGWNQPQH
TRBJ1-1,few,TRBV2,ASSRGLVGLTEAF